The clone carrying this T cell receptor (beta chain) was observed at least ten times. Its antigen is not known. This sample's time point: sample taken at primary tumor resection. Sequencing was performed on whole RNA extracted from tumor and nontumor lung tissue, or from frozen PBMC, and the material was left unsorted. 55 to 80 TRACERx patients with early, untreated non-small cell lung cancer donated samples. These data originate in a study of spatial heterogeneity in lung cancer. Study information: Beta-chain sequences were consistently detected more often than alpha-chain sequences. Whole-study findings and limits: Ubiquitous expanded tumor TCRs appeared in blood more at resection than follow-up.

MiXCR, run by TCRdb on the 5' RACE reads, gives a single entry per CDR3 protein. Of more than 80,000 distinct CDR3 sequences listed, approximately 12% are singletons. CDR1 is SGHTA and CDR2 is FQGNSA in the germline V gene. The CDR3 has 20 residues. After removal of 5 bases from V and 2 bases from J, the junction contained 13 bases not matched to a gene. Sequenced material: PBMCs, taken at surgery. The chain recombines TRBV7-2 with TRBJ2-1; 15 bases are shared with TRBD2. This receptor was taken from a male donor with early-stage non-small cell lung cancer. The CDR3 reads CASSRTRTSGGAGAYNEQFF. DNA of the CDR3: TGTGCCAGCAGCCGAACTAGGACTAGCGGGGGGGCCGGAGCCTACAATGAGCAGTTCTTC.